These 26 T cell receptor beta chains share one sample of origin, sequenced in a study of blood T cell repertoires in COVID-19. Profiling relied on immunoSEQ multiplex PCR, and the TCRdb table lists in-frame clones only, not all of them. There are under 150,000 clones in the sample; more than 75% occur only once, and more than 3% lies in the top ten. The specimen was peripheral blood. The source is a man aged 40-49 years with acute or convalescent COVID-19.

As regards this clone: Distinct nucleotide sequences in the sample also encode this CDR3. V is TRBV9 and J is TRBJ1-2; TRBD1 matches at 8 bases. The CDR3 is made up of 14 amino acids. Germline CDR1 is SGDLS and CDR2 is YYNGEE. The J segment lost 2 bases and the V segment lost 3 bases, leaving 3 bases of the junction unmatched. The CDR3 sequence is CASSAGQGNYGYTF. The CDR3 nucleotides are TGTGCCAGCAGCGCTGGACAGGGAAACTATGGCTACACCTTC.

This clone has just one count. The CDR3, as DNA: TGTGCCAGCAGCTCCGGGATCGCGAAAACCAATGAGCAGTTCTTC. As protein: CASSSGIAKTNEQFF. V is TRBV7-3 and J is TRBJ2-1; D perhaps matches TRBD2 (5 bases). This CDR3 has 15 residues. Germline lookup yields CDR1 SGHTA and CDR2 FQGTGA. V lost 4 bases and J 6 bases, leaving 16 bases between the germline ends.

The rearrangement uses TRBV3-1 (or the pseudogene TRBV3-2) and TRBJ1-1; D remains ambiguous. The CDR3 runs 13 residues. V lost 1 base, J lost 8 bases, and 11 bases lay in between. CDR1 and CDR2 (germline): LGHDT, YNNKEL (reference sequence). The CDR3 here is CASSQGAGIEAFF. The DNA for the CDR3 is TGTGCCAGCAGCCAAGGGGCAGGAATAGAAGCTTTCTTT.

The gene calls are TRBV20-1 and TRBJ2-1; 9 positions match TRBD2. With 3 bases clipped from V and 5 bases from J, the junction kept 5 bases outside the gene matches. Per germline, CDR1 DFQATT and CDR2 SNEGSKA (reference sequence). This CDR3 contains 14 residues. In nucleotides, the CDR3 is TGCAGTGCTAGTCAGGGCGGGGGGGACAATGAGCAGTTCTTC. It codes for CSASQGGGDNEQFF.

This chain joins TRBV29-1 and TRBJ1-1; D is ambiguous. Looked up from germline, CDR1 is SQVTM and CDR2 is ANQGSEA. V lost 6 bases and J 6 bases, leaving 17 bases between the germline ends. This CDR3 is built from 13 residues. The CDR3 DNA reads TGCAGCGTATGGGATAGGGAGGGATCTGAAGCTTTCTTT. As protein: CSVWDREGSEAFF. Supplemented by reference TRBV29-1 and TRBJ1-1, the full variable domain reads SAVISQKPSRDICQRGTSLTIQCQVDSQVTMMFWYRQQPGQSLTLIATANQGSEATYESGFVIDKFPISRPNLTFSTLTVSNMSPEDSSIYLCSVWDREGSEAFFGQGTRLTVV.

The chain couples TRBV28 to TRBJ2-1; 7 bases are shared with TRBD2. This CDR3 is 15 amino acids long. Germline assignment: CDR1 MDHEN and CDR2 SYDVKM. V dropped 7 bases and J dropped 1; count of bases not matched to a gene: 7. The CDR3 DNA reads as TGTGCCAGCAAGTTCCCTAGCGGTTCCTACAATGAGCAGTTCTTC. It yields the protein CASKFPSGSYNEQFF.

The J gene is TRBJ2-7, the V gene TRBV11-2; D call uncertain. This CDR3 region has 12 residues. The germline V gene encodes CDR1 SGHAT and CDR2 FQNNGV. V was shortened by 10 bases and J by 2 bases, with 12 bases between the two germline ends. The CDR3 DNA sequence: TGTGCCACGTCACGGGTCCCCTACGAGCAGTACTTC. This translates into CATSRVPYEQYF.

The rearrangement uses TRBV5-1 and TRBJ1-5; D is unresolved. The CDR3 runs 15 residues. V was trimmed by 4 bases and J by 6 bases, leaving 17 bases between them. The germline V gene encodes CDR1 SGHRS and CDR2 YFSETQ. CDR3 region: CASSPGGVFGQPQHF. CDR3 DNA sequence: TGCGCCAGCAGCCCCGGCGGGGTTTTTGGTCAGCCCCAGCATTTT.

The chain joins TRBV6-2 or TRBV6-3 to TRBJ2-3, with D perhaps TRBD1 (5 bases). The CDR3 runs to 14 residues. CDR1 and CDR2 (germline): MNHEY, SVGEGT. V was cut by 6 bases and J by 1 base, with 11 bases left in between. The CDR3 nucleotides are TGTGCCAGCAGCCTCAGGGCCGGCACAGATACGCAGTATTTT. Its protein product is CASSLRAGTDTQYF.

This clone was recorded once. The chain is built from TRBV11-2 and TRBJ2-7; 11 bases are shared with TRBD1. V trimming: 9 bases; J trimming: 7 bases; junction bases outside the gene matches: 8. This CDR3 has 13 amino acids. Germline loops: CDR1 SGHAT, CDR2 FQNNGV. CDR3 amino acids: CASGTGGMKEQYF. DNA of the CDR3: TGTGCCAGTGGGACAGGGGGGATGAAAGAGCAGTACTTC.

The chain uses TRBV27 and TRBJ1-2, with TRBD1 matching over 8 bases. CDR3 length equals 15 residues. V lost 5 bases to trimming and J lost 4 bases; unmatched junction nucleotides: 9. Looked up from germline, CDR1 is MNHEY and CDR2 is SMNVEV (reference sequence). DNA of the CDR3: TGTGCCAGCAGTCGACAGGGGCAGGGGGGCTATGGCTACACCTTC. Translated, it gives CASSRQGQGGYGYTF.

The rearrangement joins TRBV7-8 to TRBJ1-3; TRBD1 aligns across 7 bases. The CDR3 is made up of 16 amino acids. Per the germline V gene, CDR1 is SGHVS and CDR2 is FQNEAQ. Germline trimming cut 8 bases from V and 0 bases from J; bases unmatched to any gene: 10. CDR3 region: CASHDTGQSSGNTIYF. DNA of the CDR3: TGTGCCAGCCACGATACGGGACAGAGCTCTGGAAACACCATATATTTT.

This CDR3 reads CASSLDFGQTEQYF. The CDR3 nucleotides read TGTGCCAGCAGCTTAGACTTCGGACAGACAGAGCAGTACTTC. This chain connects TRBV7-2 to TRBJ2-7; D is possibly TRBD1 (6 bases). The CDR3 runs 14 residues. Germline V gene sequence: CDR1 SGHTA, CDR2 FQGNSA. Trimming removed 1 base from V and 7 bases from J, with 14 bases in between.

The rearrangement links TRBV7-9 to TRBJ2-7; 9 nucleotides match TRBD2. CDR3 length equals 15 residues. Germline CDR1 and CDR2: SEHNR and FQNEAQ (reference sequence). J was trimmed by 0 bases and V by 6 bases; bases with no gene match: 6. This chain's CDR3 is CASRLNSGSSYEQYF. The CDR3 nucleotides are TGTGCCAGCAGATTAAATAGCGGGAGCTCCTACGAGCAGTACTTC.

The J gene is TRBJ2-7, the V gene TRBV29-1; maybe TRBD2 (6 bases). CDR3 size: 15 residues. With 1 base removed from V and 0 bases from J, the gap between germline ends came to 13 bases. Germline CDR1 and CDR2: SQVTM and ANQGSEA. CDR3 nucleotide sequence: TGCAGCGTTGAAGCCGGGCGGGGTAACTCCTACGAGCAGTACTTC. It encodes CSVEAGRGNSYEQYF.

This rearrangement joins TRBV6-1 to TRBJ2-5; a possible D gene is TRBD2 (5 bases). The germline gives CDR1 MNHNS, CDR2 SASEGT. The CDR3 is 15 amino acids. V was cut by 0 bases and J by 3 bases, with 11 bases left in between. The CDR3: CASSEARAVEETQYF. The DNA for the CDR3 is TGTGCCAGCAGTGAAGCGCGGGCAGTAGAAGAGACCCAGTACTTC.

This clone was found once. The chain joins TRBV7-2 to TRBJ2-7; 7 positions match TRBD1. The CDR3 has 15 residues. CDR1 and CDR2 (germline): SGHTA, FQGNSA. V lost 6 bases and J lost 1; bases outside the gene matches: 9. The CDR3 nucleotides read TGTGCCAGCAGTTACGACAGGGACCCGTCCTACGAGCAGTACTTC. Protein: CASSYDRDPSYEQYF.

The chain has TRBV5-6 and TRBJ2-7, with 8 positions matching TRBD1. CDR3 length: 14 residues. Germline loops: CDR1 SGHDT, CDR2 YYEEEE. V was pared by 3 bases and J by 4 bases, with 6 bases of the junction left unmatched. As DNA, the CDR3 is TGTGCCAGCAGCTCAACAGGGGGAATTTACGAGCAGTACTTC. Amino acids: CASSSTGGIYEQYF.

V is TRBV14 and J is TRBJ1-2; a possible D gene is TRBD1 (5 bases). Germline CDR1 and CDR2: SGHDN and FVKESK. This CDR3 region has 13 residues. Trimming left V 1 base short and J 4 bases short, with 7 bases between. The CDR3 sequence: CASSQGRGYGYTF. CDR3 nucleotide sequence: TGTGCCAGCAGCCAAGGAAGGGGCTATGGCTACACCTTC. Full variable domain (rest looked up from reference TRBV14 and TRBJ1-2): EAGVTQFPSHSVIEKGQTVTLRCDPISGHDNLYWYRRVMGKEIKFLLHFVKESKQDESGMPNNRFLAERTGGTYSTLKVQPAELEDSGVYFCASSQGRGYGYTFGSGTRLTVV.

V usage is TRBV19 and J usage is TRBJ1-6; perhaps TRBD1 as D (6 bases). CDR3 length equals 13 residues. Germline CDR1 LNHDA, CDR2 SQIVND (reference sequence). V was pared by 7 bases and J by 6 bases, with 10 bases between. The CDR3 loop reads CASKDSLNSPLHF. The DNA for the CDR3 is TGTGCCAGTAAGGACAGCCTTAATTCACCCCTCCACTTT. The variable domain in full, completed from reference TRBV19 and TRBJ1-6, reads DGGITQSPKYLFRKEGQNVTLSCEQNLNHDAMYWYRQDPGQGLRLIYYSQIVNDFQKGDIAEGYSVSREKKESFPLTVTSAQKNPTAFYLCASKDSLNSPLHFGNGTRLTVT.

The rearrangement joins TRBV5-6 to TRBJ2-1; D remains ambiguous. Trimming removed 2 bases at V and 7 bases at J, with 7 bases between. The CDR3 totals 12 residues. The germline V gene has CDR1 SGHDT and CDR2 YYEEEE. The CDR3 protein is CASSFATNEQFF. The CDR3, as DNA: TGTGCCAGCAGCTTCGCCACAAATGAGCAGTTCTTC.

The chain couples TRBV5-1 to TRBJ1-1; D remains unclear. V gave up 1 base and J gave up 0 bases, with 7 bases separating them. The germline gives CDR1 SGHRS, CDR2 YFSETQ. The CDR3 consists of 14 residues. The DNA for the CDR3 is TGCGCCAGCAGCTTGTATGCTATGAACACTGAAGCTTTCTTT. Amino acid sequence: CASSLYAMNTEAFF.

The chain has TRBV6-6 and TRBJ2-6; no firm D call. Trimming stripped 6 bases from V and 1 base from J, with 13 bases between. This CDR3 spans 16 amino acids. Germline CDR1 reads MNHNY; CDR2 reads SVGAGI (reference sequence). CDR3 in DNA: TGTGCCAGCAGCATGGGCCCCCCATCTGGGGCCAACGTCCTGACTTTC. Amino acid sequence: CASSMGPPSGANVLTF.

The rearrangement joins TRBV6-5 to TRBJ2-7, with 7 bases lining up with TRBD1. Germline loops: CDR1 MNHEY, CDR2 SVGAGI. Unmatched junction bases numbered 2, after V lost 0 bases and J lost 3 bases. The length of the CDR3 is 14 residues. CDR3 region: CASSYSAGGYEQYF. The CDR3 coding sequence is TGTGCCAGCAGTTACTCTGCAGGGGGCTACGAGCAGTACTTC.

The gene calls are TRBV5-1 and TRBJ1-1; D is perhaps TRBD1 (6 bases). V was trimmed by 1 base and J by 3 bases, leaving 13 bases between them. Germline CDR1 and CDR2: SGHRS and YFSETQ. CDR3 length: 15 residues. CDR3: CASSLRTGSDTEAFF. CDR3 DNA: TGCGCCAGCAGCTTGCGTACAGGGAGTGACACTGAAGCTTTCTTT.

The sample holds a few counts of this clone. The chain is built from TRBV27 and TRBJ1-1; 7 nucleotides align to TRBD1. With V trimmed by 3 bases and J by 7 bases, 8 bases remained unmatched. The CDR3 is 14 residues long. The germline gives CDR1 MNHEY, CDR2 SMNVEV (reference sequence). The CDR3 region is CASSLIWDSVEAFF. In nucleotides, the CDR3 is TGTGCCAGCAGTTTGATATGGGACAGTGTTGAAGCTTTCTTT.